The 7 T cell receptor beta chains in this list originate from one sample, sequenced in a study of blood T cell repertoires in COVID-19. Sequenced by immunoSEQ multiplex PCR; TCRdb stores in-frame clones only, minus some. This sample yields fewer than 250,000 clones, of which 80% to 90% are seen a single time; just under 20% belongs to the top ten. Sequenced input: peripheral blood. The source is a man aged 25 to 45 with active or convalescent COVID-19.

Turning to this clone: Other DNA variants within this sample encode the same CDR3. The chain employs TRBV28 and TRBJ2-7, with D maybe TRBD2 (5 bases). CDR1 is MDHEN and CDR2 is SYDVKM in the germline V gene. V dropped 2 bases and J dropped 2 bases, with 13 bases sitting between them. The CDR3 is made up of 15 amino acids. CDR3 region: CASSLAAGGTYEQYF. DNA for the CDR3: TGTGCCAGCAGTTTAGCCGCAGGAGGAACCTACGAGCAGTACTTC.

Only a few counts were recorded for this clone. The chain carries TRBV6-5 and TRBJ2-1, with 11 bases identical to TRBD2. The J segment lost 8 bases and the V segment lost 5 bases, leaving 5 bases of the junction unmatched. CDR1 is MNHEY, CDR2 SVGAGI, per germline. The CDR3 is 14 residues long. The CDR3 sequence: CASSLRLAGYEQFF. DNA of the CDR3: TGTGCCAGCAGTCTTAGACTAGCGGGATATGAGCAGTTCTTC.

This sequence joins TRBV19 and TRBJ1-1; TRBD1 matches at 9 bases. This CDR3 contains 14 residues. From germline, CDR1 is LNHDA and CDR2 SQIVND (reference sequence). The V gene end was trimmed by 5 bases and the J gene end by 5 bases; junction bases not matched to a gene: 6. In DNA form, the CDR3 reads TGTGCCAGTAGTGTGGGACAGGGTTTGACTGAAGCTTTCTTT. It encodes CASSVGQGLTEAFF.

V is TRBV10-2 and J is TRBJ1-2; D is unresolved. This CDR3 region has 13 residues. Germline V gene lookup returns CDR1 WSHSY and CDR2 SAAADI. V was clipped by 7 bases and J by 1 base, with 10 bases between them. The CDR3 sequence is CASMAGLNYGYTF. The CDR3 coding sequence is TGCGCCAGCATGGCAGGCCTTAACTATGGCTACACCTTC.

This clone occurred once. The rearrangement links TRBV28 to TRBJ1-1; TRBD1 matches at 7 bases. J lost 1 base, V lost 6 bases, and 5 bases had no gene match. The CDR3 loop spans 14 amino acids. The germline CDR1 and CDR2 sequences are MDHEN and SYDVKM. The chain's CDR3 is CASSPQGRNTEAFF. The CDR3 coding sequence is TGTGCCAGCAGCCCACAGGGGAGGAACACTGAAGCTTTCTTT.

This clone was detected a few times. The rearrangement uses TRBV6-2 or TRBV6-3 and TRBJ2-7, with TRBD2 matching 12 bases. Per the germline V gene, CDR1 is MNHEY and CDR2 is SVGEGT. J was trimmed by 1 base and V by 4 bases; bases with no gene match: 2. The CDR3 runs to 15 residues. The CDR3 region has the DNA TGTGCCAGCAGTTCGACTAGCGGGGGATCCTACGAGCAGTACTTC. Its translation is CASSSTSGGSYEQYF.

The chain has TRBV18 and TRBJ2-1; perhaps TRBD1 as D (5 bases). CDR3 size: 15 residues. V lost 3 bases and J 4 bases, leaving 13 bases between the germline ends. CDR1 and CDR2 from the germline V gene are KGHSH and LQKENI. This CDR3 reads CASSPGRVNYNEQFF. The CDR3, as DNA: TGTGCCAGCTCACCGGGCAGGGTGAATTACAATGAGCAGTTCTTC.